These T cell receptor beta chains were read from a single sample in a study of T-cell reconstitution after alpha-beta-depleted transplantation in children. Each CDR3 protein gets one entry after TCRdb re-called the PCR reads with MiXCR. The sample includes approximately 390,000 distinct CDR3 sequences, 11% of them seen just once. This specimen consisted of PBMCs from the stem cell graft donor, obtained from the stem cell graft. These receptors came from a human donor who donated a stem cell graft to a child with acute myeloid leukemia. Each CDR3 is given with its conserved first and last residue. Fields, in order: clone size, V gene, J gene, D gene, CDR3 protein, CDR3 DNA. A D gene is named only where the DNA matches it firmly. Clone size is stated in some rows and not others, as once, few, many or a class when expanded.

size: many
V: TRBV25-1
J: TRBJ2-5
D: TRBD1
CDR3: CASRRTGTETQYF
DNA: TGTGCCAGCAGGAGGACAGGGACAGAGACCCAGTACTTC

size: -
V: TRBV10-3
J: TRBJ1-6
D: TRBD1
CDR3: CAISGAMRQGVSPLHF
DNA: TGTGCCATCAGTGGGGCCATGAGACAGGGTGTTTCACCCCTCCACTTT

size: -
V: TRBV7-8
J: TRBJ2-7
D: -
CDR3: CASSLVVASQGEQYF
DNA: TGTGCCAGCAGCTTAGTGGTGGCTAGCCAAGGGGAGCAGTACTTC

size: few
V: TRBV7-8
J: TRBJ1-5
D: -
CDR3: CASSPRWGAMINQPQHF
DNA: TGTGCCAGCAGCCCAAGGTGGGGGGCAATGATCAATCAGCCCCAGCATTTT

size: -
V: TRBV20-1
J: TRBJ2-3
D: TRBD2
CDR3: CSAVAGGANTQYF
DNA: TGCAGTGCCGTAGCGGGAGGGGCCAATACGCAGTATTTT

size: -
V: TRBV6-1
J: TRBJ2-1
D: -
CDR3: CASSREFPYNEQFF
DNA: TGTGCCAGCAGTCGGGAGTTTCCCTACAATGAGCAGTTCTTC

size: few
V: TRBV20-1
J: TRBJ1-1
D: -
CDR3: CSARDFPGFGEAFF
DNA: TGCAGTGCTAGAGATTTTCCGGGCTTCGGTGAAGCTTTCTTT

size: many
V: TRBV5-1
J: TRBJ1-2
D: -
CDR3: CASSDRWDTNYGYTF
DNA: TGCGCCAGCAGCGACCGGTGGGACACTAACTATGGCTACACCTTC

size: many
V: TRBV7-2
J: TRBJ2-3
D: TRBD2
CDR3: CASSLSGSTDTQYF
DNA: TGTGCCAGCAGCCTTAGCGGGAGCACAGATACGCAGTATTTT

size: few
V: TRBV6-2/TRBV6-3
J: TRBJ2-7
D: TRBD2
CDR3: CATALLRDYPYEQYF
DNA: TGTGCCACCGCACTCCTCCGGGACTACCCCTACGAGCAGTACTTC

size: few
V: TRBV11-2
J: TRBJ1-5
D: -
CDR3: CASSLDRFNQPQHF
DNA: TGTGCCAGCAGCTTAGACAGGTTTAATCAGCCCCAGCATTTT

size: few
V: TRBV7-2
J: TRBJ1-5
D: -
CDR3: CASSPDHQPQHF
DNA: TGTGCCAGCAGTCCGGACCATCAGCCCCAGCATTTT

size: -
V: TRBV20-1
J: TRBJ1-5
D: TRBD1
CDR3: CSALLGTGSNQPQHF
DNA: TGCAGTGCTCTATTAGGGACAGGGAGCAATCAGCCCCAGCATTTT

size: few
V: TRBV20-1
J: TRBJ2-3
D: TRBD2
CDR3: CSAREFMPTSGYTDTQYF
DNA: TGCAGTGCTAGAGAATTTATGCCGACTAGCGGCTACACAGATACGCAGTATTTT

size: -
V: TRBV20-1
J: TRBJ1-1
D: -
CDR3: CSARDKSEAFF
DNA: TGCAGTGCTAGAGATAAAAGTGAAGCTTTCTTT

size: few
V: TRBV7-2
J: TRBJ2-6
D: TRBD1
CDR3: CASRRTGGTGANVLTF
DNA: TGTGCCAGCAGACGGACAGGGGGCACTGGGGCCAACGTCCTGACTTTC

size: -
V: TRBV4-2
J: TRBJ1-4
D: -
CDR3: CASSQDAAEDNEKLFF
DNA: TGTGCCAGCAGCCAAGACGCGGCAGAAGATAATGAAAAACTGTTTTTT

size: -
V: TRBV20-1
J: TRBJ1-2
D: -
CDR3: CSARDQTFGYGYTF
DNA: TGCAGTGCTAGAGACCAGACGTTTGGCTATGGCTACACCTTC

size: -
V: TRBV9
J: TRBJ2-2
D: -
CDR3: CASSVLSSVNTGELFF
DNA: TGTGCCAGCAGCGTACTCTCTAGCGTGAACACCGGGGAGCTGTTTTTT

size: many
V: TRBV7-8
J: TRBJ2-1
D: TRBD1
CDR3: CASSWDSLRDEQFF
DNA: TGTGCCAGCAGTTGGGACAGCCTCAGGGATGAGCAGTTCTTC

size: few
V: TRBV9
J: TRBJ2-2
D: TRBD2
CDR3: CASSVVGSGSNTGELFF
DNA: TGTGCCAGCAGCGTAGTTGGTAGCGGGTCGAACACCGGGGAGCTGTTTTTT

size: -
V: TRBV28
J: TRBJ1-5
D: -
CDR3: CAMSRGHDSNQPQHF
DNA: TGTGCCATGAGCCGGGGCCACGATAGCAATCAGCCCCAGCATTTT

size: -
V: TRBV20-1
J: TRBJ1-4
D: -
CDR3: CSVEDWSGRRNEKLFF
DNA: TGCAGTGTGGAAGACTGGTCGGGCAGAAGGAATGAAAAACTGTTTTTT

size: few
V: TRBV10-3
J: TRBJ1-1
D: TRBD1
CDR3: CATRGGSTGGTEAFF
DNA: TGTGCCACGCGGGGAGGATCGACAGGGGGCACTGAAGCTTTCTTT

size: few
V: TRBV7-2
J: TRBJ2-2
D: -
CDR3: CASSPIGTENTGELFF
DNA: TGTGCCAGCAGCCCGATCGGGACTGAGAACACCGGGGAGCTGTTTTTT

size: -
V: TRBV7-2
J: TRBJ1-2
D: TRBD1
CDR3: CASSLQDRATGYTF
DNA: TGTGCCAGCAGCTTACAGGACAGGGCGACGGGCTACACCTTC

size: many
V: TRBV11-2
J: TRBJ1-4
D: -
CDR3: CASSSRVSVEKLFF
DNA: TGTGCCAGCAGCTCTAGGGTGTCGGTTGAAAAACTGTTTTTT

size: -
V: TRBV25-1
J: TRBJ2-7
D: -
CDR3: CASSEFAGGEQYF
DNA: TGTGCCAGCAGTGAATTCGCAGGAGGCGAGCAGTACTTC

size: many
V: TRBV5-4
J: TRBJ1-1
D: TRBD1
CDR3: CASSEGAKGTEAFF
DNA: TGTGCCAGCAGCGAGGGGGCGAAGGGCACTGAAGCTTTCTTT

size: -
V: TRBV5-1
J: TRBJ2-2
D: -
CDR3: CASSWIQAGDTGELFF
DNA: TGCGCCAGCAGCTGGATCCAGGCAGGTGATACCGGGGAGCTGTTTTTT

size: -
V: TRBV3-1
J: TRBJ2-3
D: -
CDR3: CASSQGAGQSDTQYF
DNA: TGTGCCAGCAGCCAAGGTGCGGGACAGTCAGATACGCAGTATTTT

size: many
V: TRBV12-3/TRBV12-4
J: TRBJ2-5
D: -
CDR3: CASSPPRGRLEETQYF
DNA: TGTGCCAGCAGCCCCCCGAGGGGCCGTTTGGAGGAGACCCAGTACTTC

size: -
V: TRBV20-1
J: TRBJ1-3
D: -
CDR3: CSARDPGTSGNTIYF
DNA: TGCAGTGCTAGAGACCCAGGTACCTCTGGAAACACCATATATTTT

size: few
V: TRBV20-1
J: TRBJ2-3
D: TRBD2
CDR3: CSARPSGVRTDTQYF
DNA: TGCAGTGCTAGACCTAGCGGGGTCCGCACAGATACGCAGTATTTT

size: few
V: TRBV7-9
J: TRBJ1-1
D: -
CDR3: CASSLGGQLNTEAFF
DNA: TGTGCCAGCAGCTTAGGAGGACAGCTGAACACTGAAGCTTTCTTT

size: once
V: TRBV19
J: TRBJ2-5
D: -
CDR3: CASSIRWEETQYF
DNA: TGTGCCAGTAGTATCCGTTGGGAAGAGACCCAGTACTTC

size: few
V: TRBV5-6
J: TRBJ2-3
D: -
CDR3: CASSFQGGDTQYF
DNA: TGTGCCAGCAGCTTTCAGGGAGGAGATACGCAGTATTTT

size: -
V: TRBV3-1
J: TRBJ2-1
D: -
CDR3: CASSPAGLEQFF
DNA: TGTGCCAGCAGCCCCGCCGGGTTAGAGCAGTTCTTC

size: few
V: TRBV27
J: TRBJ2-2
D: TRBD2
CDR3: CASATSGENTGELFF
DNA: TGTGCCAGCGCAACTAGCGGGGAGAACACCGGGGAGCTGTTTTTT

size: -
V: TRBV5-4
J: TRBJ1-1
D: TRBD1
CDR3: CASSVGTGVGTEAFF
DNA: TGTGCCAGCAGCGTCGGGACAGGGGTTGGAACTGAAGCTTTCTTT

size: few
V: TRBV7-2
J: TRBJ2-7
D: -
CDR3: CASSAAGTGYEQYF
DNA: TGTGCCAGCAGCGCCGCCGGGACTGGGTACGAGCAGTACTTC

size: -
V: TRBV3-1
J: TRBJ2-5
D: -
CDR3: CASRPPLGETQYF
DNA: TGTGCCAGCAGACCTCCTTTGGGAGAGACCCAGTACTTC

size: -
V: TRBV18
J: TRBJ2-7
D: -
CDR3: CASSEGTTTYEQYF
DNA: TGTGCCAGCTCGGAAGGGACCACCACCTACGAGCAGTACTTC

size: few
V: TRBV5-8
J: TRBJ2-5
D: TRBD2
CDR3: CASSYGLAVPQETQYF
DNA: TGTGCCAGCAGCTACGGACTAGCGGTCCCCCAAGAGACCCAGTACTTC

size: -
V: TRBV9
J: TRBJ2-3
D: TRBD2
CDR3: CASSIRTSGGVTDTQYF
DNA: TGTGCCAGCAGCATCCGGACTAGCGGAGGCGTCACAGATACGCAGTATTTT

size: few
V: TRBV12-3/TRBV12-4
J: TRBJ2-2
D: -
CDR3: CASSEAGANTGELFF
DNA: TGTGCCAGCAGTGAGGCGGGGGCCAACACCGGGGAGCTGTTTTTT

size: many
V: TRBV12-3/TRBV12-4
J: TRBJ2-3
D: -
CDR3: CASSYPLVGEGDTQYF
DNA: TGTGCCAGCAGTTACCCCTTGGTTGGGGAAGGGGATACGCAGTATTTT

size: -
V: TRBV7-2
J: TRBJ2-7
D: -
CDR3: CASSSLWEKGFEQYF
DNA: TGTGCCAGCAGCTCCCTTTGGGAAAAAGGGTTCGAGCAGTACTTC

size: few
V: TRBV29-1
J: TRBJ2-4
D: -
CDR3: CSVFTGTNIQYF
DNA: TGCAGCGTTTTTACCGGGACAAACATTCAGTACTTC

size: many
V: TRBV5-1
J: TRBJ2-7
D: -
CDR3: CASSLGGSEQYF
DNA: TGCGCCAGCAGCTTGGGTGGCTCCGAGCAGTACTTC

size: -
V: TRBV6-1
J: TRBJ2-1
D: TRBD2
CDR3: CASSEKIVAGGYNEQFF
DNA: TGTGCCAGCAGTGAAAAAATTGTGGCGGGAGGGTACAATGAGCAGTTCTTC

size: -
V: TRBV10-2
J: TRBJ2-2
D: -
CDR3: CASRGPGDTGELFF
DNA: TGCGCCAGCAGAGGTCCGGGGGACACCGGGGAGCTGTTTTTT

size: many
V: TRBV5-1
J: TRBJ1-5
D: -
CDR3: CASSAEWGQPQHF
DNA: TGCGCCAGCAGCGCCGAATGGGGCCAGCCCCAGCATTTT

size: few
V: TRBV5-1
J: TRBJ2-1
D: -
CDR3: CASSYENGGMSNEQFF
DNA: TGCGCCAGCAGCTATGAGAACGGGGGTATGAGTAATGAGCAGTTCTTC

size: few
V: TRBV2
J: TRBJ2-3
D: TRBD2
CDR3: CASRGTTLGDTQYF
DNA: TGTGCCAGCAGAGGGACTACCCTGGGGGATACGCAGTATTTT

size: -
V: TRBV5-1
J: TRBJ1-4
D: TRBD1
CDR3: CASSSQTGTNEKLFF
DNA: TGCGCCAGCAGCAGCCAGACAGGGACTAATGAAAAACTGTTTTTT

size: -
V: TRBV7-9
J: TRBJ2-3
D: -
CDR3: CASSPGAVSNTQYF
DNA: TGTGCCAGCAGCCCAGGGGCAGTCTCGAATACGCAGTATTTT

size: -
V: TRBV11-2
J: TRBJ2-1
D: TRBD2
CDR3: CASGRWAGGDNEQFF
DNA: TGTGCCAGCGGCCGGTGGGCGGGAGGAGACAATGAGCAGTTCTTC

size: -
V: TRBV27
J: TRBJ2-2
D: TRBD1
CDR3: CASSLRQGFIDTGELFF
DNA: TGTGCCAGCAGTTTACGACAGGGTTTTATAGACACCGGGGAGCTGTTTTTT

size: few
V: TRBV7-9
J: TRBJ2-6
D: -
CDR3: CASSYAGHPSGANVLTF
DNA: TGTGCCAGCAGCTACGCGGGACACCCCTCTGGGGCCAACGTCCTGACTTTC